A single sample gave rise to the 13 T cell receptor beta chains below, sequenced in a study of blood T cell repertoires in COVID-19. Repertoires were generated with immunoSEQ multiplex PCR, while TCRdb's copy carries only in-frame clones and drops some. The sample includes about 220,000 clones, 80% to 90% of them seen just once. What was sequenced was peripheral blood. These TCRs come from a man aged 50-59 years who had recovered from COVID-19.

The chain combines TRBV19 with TRBJ2-2; D ambiguous. The germline V gene has CDR1 LNHDA and CDR2 SQIVND (reference sequence). The CDR3 consists of 16 residues. V was pared by 0 bases and J by 6 bases, with 14 bases between. CDR3 bases: TGTGCCAGTAGTATAGAAGGCCCACCGAGGTCCGGGGAGCTGTTTTTT. It specifies CASSIEGPPRSGELFF.

This clone appeared a few times. The chain recombines TRBV5-1 with TRBJ1-4; 8 bases agree with TRBD1. CDR1 SGHRS and CDR2 YFSETQ come from the germline V gene. This CDR3 contains 17 residues. The V gene end was trimmed by 4 bases and the J gene end by 7 bases; junction bases not matched to a gene: 15. In nucleotides, the CDR3 is TGCGCCAGCAGCCTATTGCCGATAGGACAGGGAGGTGAAAAACTGTTTTTT. Its protein is CASSLLPIGQGGEKLFF.

The chain carries TRBV28 and TRBJ2-2; D gene ambiguous. This CDR3 has 14 amino acids. V dropped 4 bases and J dropped 9 bases, with 15 bases sitting between them. Germline CDR1 is MDHEN and CDR2 is SYDVKM. The CDR3 sequence is CASSSTLPARELFF. As DNA, the CDR3 is TGTGCCAGCAGTTCAACCCTACCCGCTCGGGAGCTGTTTTTT.

This sequence joins TRBV18 and TRBJ1-2; D perhaps matches TRBD1 (5 bases). Germline CDR1 is KGHSH and CDR2 is LQKENI. With 6 bases removed from V and 4 bases from J, the gap between germline ends came to 15 bases. The CDR3 loop spans 14 amino acids. The CDR3 DNA sequence: TGTGCCAGCTCGCCCGCTGACAGTGGCTATGGCTACACCTTC. This encodes CASSPADSGYGYTF. Using reference TRBV18 and TRBJ1-2 for the parts outside the CDR3, the full variable domain is NAGVMQNPRHLVRRRGQEARLRCSPMKGHSHVYWYRQLPEEGLKFMVYLQKENIIDESGMPKERFSAEFPKEGPSILRIQQVVRGDSAAYFCASSPADSGYGYTFGSGTRLTVV.

In regard to this clone: Additional DNA sequences in this sample encode the identical CDR3. The J gene is TRBJ2-3, the V gene TRBV5-1, with TRBD2 matching 14 bases. V gave up 0 bases and J gave up 3 bases; unmatched junction bases: 3. The CDR3 runs 17 residues. Germline CDR1 reads SGHRS; CDR2 reads YFSETQ. CDR3 in amino acids: CASSLGGLAGATDTQYF. CDR3 sequence (DNA): TGCGCCAGCAGCTTGGGGGGACTAGCGGGAGCTACAGATACGCAGTATTTT.

This clone was recorded only once. This chain connects TRBV5-4 to TRBJ2-3; 9 nucleotides agree with TRBD2. Germline trimming cut 3 bases from V and 3 bases from J; bases unmatched to any gene: 8. The length of the CDR3 is 16 residues. CDR1 is SGHNT, CDR2 YYREEE, per germline (reference sequence). The CDR3 DNA follows: TGTGCCAGCAGCTCACTGACTAGCGGTCGAACAGATACGCAGTATTTT. Translation: CASSSLTSGRTDTQYF.

There are a few counts of this clone. The J gene is TRBJ1-1, the V gene TRBV11-3; TRBD1 is a possible D gene (5 bases). The CDR3 spans 12 residues. Germline V gene data show CDR1 as SGHNT and CDR2 as YENEEA. V was cut by 1 base and J by 10 bases, with 10 bases left in between. The CDR3 sequence: CASSLGSGGAFF. The CDR3 bases are TGTGCCAGCAGCTTAGGGAGCGGGGGAGCTTTCTTT.

In regard to this clone: At one end the junction does not follow the germline gene, possibly because of a read error. The chain joins TRBV5-5 to TRBJ2-5; 10 bases align to TRBD2. Germline V gene data show CDR1 as SGHKS and CDR2 as YYEKEE (reference sequence). CDR3 length: 14 amino acids. CDR3 loop: CASSLGLAGEPQYF. The CDR3 DNA is TGTGCCAGCAGCTTGGGGCTAGCGGGAGAGCCCCAGTACTTC.

The V gene is TRBV3-1 (or the pseudogene TRBV3-2), the J gene TRBJ2-1; 10 bases are shared with TRBD1. The CDR3 runs 16 residues. Germline CDR1 LGHDT, CDR2 YNNKEL (reference sequence). V shed 0 bases, J shed 5 bases, and the junction held 4 bases outside the gene matches. CDR3 region: CASSQEGTGENNEQFF. CDR3 bases: TGTGCCAGCAGCCAAGAAGGGACAGGGGAAAACAATGAGCAGTTCTTC.

This clone was detected a few times. This chain links TRBV6-6 with TRBJ2-7; no reliable D call. This CDR3 has 13 residues. Germline CDR1 and CDR2: MNHNY and SVGAGI (reference sequence). Trimming pared 4 bases from V and 2 bases from J, leaving 9 bases between. The CDR3 loop reads CASSSSATYEQYF. The CDR3 bases are TGTGCCAGCAGTTCGTCCGCTACCTACGAGCAGTACTTC.

Concerning this clone itself: Sequence at one end of the junction differs from germline and may be a read error. The chain uses TRBV3-1 (or the pseudogene TRBV3-2) and TRBJ2-1, with 9 bases matching TRBD2. Germline V gives CDR1 LGHDT, CDR2 YNNKEL (reference sequence). The CDR3 is 14 residues long. The CDR3 DNA sequence: TGTGCCAGTAGCCTGGCGGGAGGGCCCAATGAGCAGTTCTTC. Translation gives CASSLAGGPNEQFF.

The chain couples TRBV19 to TRBJ1-4; D remains ambiguous. The CDR3 is 16 amino acids. Germline CDR1 LNHDA, CDR2 SQIVND (reference sequence). Trimming removed 4 bases from V and 0 bases from J, with 12 bases in between. The CDR3 bases are TGTGCCAGTAGTAGCTTTGGGAGCTCAACTAATGAAAAACTGTTTTTT. Protein: CASSSFGSSTNEKLFF.

The chain recombines TRBV19 with TRBJ2-2; 7 bases fit TRBD2. This CDR3 is built from 15 residues. Per the germline V gene, CDR1 is LNHDA and CDR2 is SQIVND (reference sequence). V was pared by 8 bases and J by 7 bases, with 13 bases of the junction left unmatched. The CDR3 sequence: CASPLPRERNGELFF. In DNA, the CDR3 is TGTGCCAGTCCACTCCCGCGGGAGCGTAACGGGGAGCTGTTTTTT. Full variable domain (missing parts from reference TRBV19 and TRBJ2-2): DGGITQSPKYLFRKEGQNVTLSCEQNLNHDAMYWYRQDPGQGLRLIYYSQIVNDFQKGDIAEGYSVSREKKESFPLTVTSAQKNPTAFYLCASPLPRERNGELFFGEGSRLTVL.